A selection of T cell receptor beta chains follows, all from one sample in a study of T cells in Graves' hyperthyroidism and ophthalmopathy. Using its own MiXCR run on the multiplex PCR reads, TCRdb lists one record per CDR3 protein. Here the sample spans around 700,000 distinct CDR3 sequences, roughly a sixth being singletons. What was sequenced was blood. The receptors were sampled from a woman aged 50 to 65 with Graves' hyperthyroidism that later progressed to Graves' ophthalmopathy. Each CDR3 is given with its conserved first and last residue. D genes are given only for firm matches. Expanded clones get a size class; other rows say once, few or many, or leave the size out.

TRBJ2-7,11,TRBV11-2,many,NA,TGTGCCAGCAGCTTAAACGACGAGCAGTACTTC,CASSLNDEQYF
TRBJ2-7,14,TRBV3-1,many,NA,TGTGCCAGCAGCCAGGGCAGGGGAACCTACGAGCAGTACTTC,CASSQGRGTYEQYF
TRBJ2-3,15,TRBV24-1,few,TRBD1,TGTGCCACCGCCTTGGGACAGGGAATAGGAGATACGCAGTATTTT,CATALGQGIGDTQYF
TRBJ1-1,12,TRBV3-1,many,NA,TGTGCCAGCAGCCAAGATCTCCGGGTGTCTTTCTTT,CASSQDLRVSFF
TRBJ1-1,13,TRBV15,few,NA,TGTGCCACCAGCAGAGGGGGATACACTGAAGCTTTCTTT,CATSRGGYTEAFF
TRBJ2-3,14,TRBV28,many,NA,TGTGCCAGCAGTTTAACTACTAGCACAGATACGCAGTATTTT,CASSLTTSTDTQYF
TRBJ2-3,16,TRBV10-2,NA,NA,TGCGCCAGCAGTTCCCCTAGCGATCCTAGCACAGATACGCAGTATTTT,CASSSPSDPSTDTQYF
TRBJ1-1,17,TRBV5-1,NA,NA,TGCGCCAGCAGCTTGGGTTCCCAGTGGCAGGGGATGCCTGAAGCTTTCTTT,CASSLGSQWQGMPEAFF
TRBJ2-7,14,TRBV7-2,many,NA,TGTGCCAGCACCCCAAGGGCAGGGGCCTACGAGCAGTACTTC,CASTPRAGAYEQYF
TRBJ1-6,17,TRBV7-6,NA,NA,TGTGCCAGCAGCTTAGTACCCTCCCACAGGAATAATCCACCCCTCCACTTT,CASSLVPSHRNNPPLHF
TRBJ2-5,13,TRBV7-9,few,NA,TGTGCCAGCAGCCACCGACTACAAGGGATACAGTACTTC,CASSHRLQGIQYF
TRBJ2-5,16,TRBV6-6,few,NA,TGTGCCAGCAGTTACGGGCCCGGGGTGTACCAAGAGACCCAGTACTTC,CASSYGPGVYQETQYF
TRBJ1-4,15,TRBV9,few,NA,TGTGCCAGCAGCGACAGGGATCAGTCTAATGAAAAACTGTTTTTT,CASSDRDQSNEKLFF
TRBJ1-1,15,TRBV6-1,many,NA,TGTGCCAGCAGTTCTACAGCGGTAGGGAACACTGAAGCTTTCTTT,CASSSTAVGNTEAFF
TRBJ1-2,14,TRBV25-1,NA,NA,TGTGCCAGCAGTGGAGGGAACGGAGTCAGCGGCTACACCTTC,CASSGGNGVSGYTF
TRBJ2-5,15,TRBV6-1,NA,TRBD2,TGTGCCAGCACCTCACCCGGGGGGGTCCAAGAGACCCAGTACTTC,CASTSPGGVQETQYF
TRBJ2-5,14,TRBV5-1,few,NA,TGCGCCAGCAGCTTAGTTTTAGCCGGGGAGACCCAGTACTTC,CASSLVLAGETQYF
TRBJ2-2,16,TRBV3-1,NA,NA,TGTGCCAGCAGCCAAGAGGCGGCTTCGAACACCGGGGAGCTGTTTTTT,CASSQEAASNTGELFF
TRBJ2-5,16,TRBV19,NA,NA,TGTGCCAGTAGTATACTGGCAGGGAGTATTCAAGAGACCCAGTACTTC,CASSILAGSIQETQYF
TRBJ1-5,13,TRBV27,NA,NA,TGTGCCAGCAGTACCCCGGGGAATCAGCCCCAGCATTTT,CASSTPGNQPQHF
TRBJ1-1,17,TRBV3-1,many,NA,TGTGCCAGCAGCCAAGATAGCCTGGGCCAGGTCCACACTGAAGCTTTCTTT,CASSQDSLGQVHTEAFF
TRBJ2-3,16,TRBV19,NA,TRBD2,TGTGCCACCAGAGGCGGAGCGGGGGGAAGCACAGATACGCAGTATTTT,CATRGGAGGSTDTQYF
TRBJ1-1,15,TRBV18,many,NA,TGTGCCAGCTCACCACCCCGCGACTCTCTGGAGGGGGCTTTCTTT,CASSPPRDSLEGAFF
TRBJ2-2,16,TRBV6-1,NA,TRBD1,TGTGCCAGCAGTGACGGGAACAGGGGGCCGTCCGGGGAGCTGTTTTTT,CASSDGNRGPSGELFF
TRBJ1-5,15,TRBV9,NA,TRBD1,TGTGCCAGCAGCCCGGGGACAGGGGTAGATCAGCCCCAGCATTTT,CASSPGTGVDQPQHF
TRBJ2-1,16,TRBV2,many,NA,TGTGCCAGCAGTGAATGGGGCGGAAGCTCCTACAATGAGCAGTTCTTC,CASSEWGGSSYNEQFF
TRBJ2-3,17,TRBV5-1,many,NA,TGCGCCAGCAGCTTGGCCCCAGGGGCGGAGGGCACAGATACGCAGTATTTT,CASSLAPGAEGTDTQYF
TRBJ2-1,12,TRBV20-1,many,NA,TGCAGTGCTAGCACGGGGCGGAATGAGCAGTTCTTC,CSASTGRNEQFF
TRBJ2-7,15,TRBV11-3,many,NA,TGTGCCAGCAGCTTAGAGCTGGGGCCGGTCTACGAGCAGTACTTC,CASSLELGPVYEQYF
TRBJ1-5,14,TRBV18,few,NA,TGTGCCAGCTCACCAGGGAAAGGCAATCAGCCCCAGCATTTT,CASSPGKGNQPQHF
TRBJ2-7,15,TRBV20-1,NA,TRBD1,TGCAGTGCTGAGGGGGCGGACAGGGGCTTTTACGAGCAGTACTTC,CSAEGADRGFYEQYF
TRBJ1-2,13,TRBV18,many,NA,TGTGCCAGCTCAGCCGACACCAACTATGGCTACACCTTC,CASSADTNYGYTF
TRBJ1-3,17,TRBV5-1,few,NA,TGCGCCAGCAGCTTAAAGGCCCAGGGACCCCCTGGAAACACCATATATTTT,CASSLKAQGPPGNTIYF
TRBJ1-5,15,TRBV20-1,many,TRBD1,TGCAGTGCTCAGGGGGGGGCGAAGGCGGATCAGCCCCAGCATTTT,CSAQGGAKADQPQHF
TRBJ2-1,15,TRBV19,NA,TRBD2,TGTGCCAGTAGTATCACTAGCGGGATTGGGGATGAGCAGTTCTTC,CASSITSGIGDEQFF
TRBJ2-1,15,TRBV15,NA,TRBD2,TGTGCCACCAGCAGAGACCGCGGGGGGATCAATGAGCAGTTCTTC,CATSRDRGGINEQFF
TRBJ1-2,14,TRBV30,NA,TRBD1,TGTGCCTGGAGTGTGGGGACAGGGGGGCTTGGCTACACCTTC,CAWSVGTGGLGYTF
TRBJ2-7,14,TRBV6-6,many,NA,TGTGCCAGCAGTTACTCGGGCAGAGCCTACGAGCAGTACTTC,CASSYSGRAYEQYF
TRBJ2-1,15,TRBV6-2/TRBV6-3,few,NA,TGTGCCAGCAGTGGGGCGGCGGAATGGGACAATGAGCAGTTCTTC,CASSGAAEWDNEQFF
TRBJ1-5,15,TRBV2,many,NA,TGTGCCAGTCGATTTTACAGTGATAGCAATCAGCCCCAGCATTTT,CASRFYSDSNQPQHF
TRBJ2-7,15,TRBV4-1,NA,TRBD1,TGCGCCAGCAGCCAAGAGGGACAGGGGCAGTACGAGCAGTACTTC,CASSQEGQGQYEQYF
TRBJ2-1,13,TRBV6-1,NA,NA,TGTGCCAGCAGTGATCACATTTACAATGAGCAGTTCTTC,CASSDHIYNEQFF
TRBJ2-6,17,TRBV11-1,few,NA,TGTGCCAGCAGCTTACCGGCCGGGACCGCTGGGGCCAACGTCCTGACTTTC,CASSLPAGTAGANVLTF
TRBJ2-2,16,TRBV5-1,NA,NA,TGCGCCAGCAGCTTGAGGCTGGGCGAGGTCACCGGGGAGCTGTTTTTT,CASSLRLGEVTGELFF
TRBJ1-2,12,TRBV5-1,once,NA,TGCGCCGGCAGCTTCTGGCGGGACGGCTACACCTTC,CAGSFWRDGYTF
TRBJ2-5,15,TRBV12-3/TRBV12-4,NA,TRBD2,TGTGCCAGCATCCCCGGACTAGCGGGGAGGGAGACCCAGTACTTC,CASIPGLAGRETQYF
TRBJ1-1,15,TRBV2,many,NA,TGTGCCAGCAGTGAAGCGGGGACCAGAGGTACTGAAGCTTTCTTT,CASSEAGTRGTEAFF
TRBJ1-1,16,TRBV19,NA,TRBD1,TGTGCCAGTAGTATTCGGGACAGGGGGCGAGGCTCTGAAGCTTTCTTT,CASSIRDRGRGSEAFF
TRBJ1-2,14,TRBV5-6,few,NA,TGTGCCAGCAGCTTATCAGGGTCGGTCTATGGCTACACCTTC,CASSLSGSVYGYTF
TRBJ1-2,15,TRBV9,few,TRBD1,TGTGCCAGCAGCGCAGAGCTACAGGGGAGGTATGGCTACACCTTC,CASSAELQGRYGYTF
TRBJ1-2,12,TRBV14,few,NA,TGTGCCAGCAGCGGAGATTTCTATGGCTACACCTTC,CASSGDFYGYTF
TRBJ2-7,14,TRBV7-9,many,TRBD1,TGTGCCAGCAGCGCCCCAGACAGGGGAAACGAGCAGTACTTC,CASSAPDRGNEQYF
TRBJ2-2,16,TRBV10-1,few,NA,TGCGCCAGCAGTCCAGGGGTCAACGCGAACACCGGGGAGCTGTTTTTT,CASSPGVNANTGELFF